These T cell receptor beta chains were read from a single sample in a study of vaccination and CD4 T cells after COVID-19. From the PCR reads, TCRdb called clonotypes with MiXCR, one entry per CDR3 protein. The table includes more than 15,000 distinct CDR3 sequences, roughly 76% detected once. The antigens these receptors bind are not known. Source material: CD4+ T cells from blood, cultured in vitro. The receptors stem from a human donor who had recovered from COVID-19. Each CDR3 is given without its conserved first and last residue. Size values are once, few and many counts, or a class for expanded clones, and some rows have none.

j_gene: TRBJ2-5
len: 12
abundance: -
v_gene: TRBV7-2
CDR3aa: ASSPRRYQETQY

j_gene: TRBJ1-2
len: 13
abundance: -
v_gene: TRBV7-2
CDR3aa: ASSLAQTTNYGYT

j_gene: TRBJ2-7
len: 13
abundance: -
v_gene: TRBV28
CDR3aa: ASSLVGTTLGEQY

j_gene: TRBJ2-7
len: 12
abundance: once
v_gene: TRBV20-1
CDR3aa: SARRTGKGYEQY

j_gene: TRBJ2-2
len: 16
abundance: large
v_gene: TRBV19
CDR3aa: ASSTLGYQGARTGELF

j_gene: TRBJ2-7
len: 11
abundance: -
v_gene: TRBV7-2
CDR3aa: ASSLVERDEQY

j_gene: TRBJ1-1
len: 17
abundance: -
v_gene: TRBV20-1
CDR3aa: SAPPRRREMEGANTEAF

j_gene: TRBJ1-6
len: 11
abundance: few
v_gene: TRBV6-1
CDR3aa: ATEQGYNSPLH

j_gene: TRBJ2-7
len: 13
abundance: -
v_gene: TRBV10-3
CDR3aa: AISEKTSGDYEQY

j_gene: TRBJ2-7
len: 9
abundance: -
v_gene: TRBV7-2
CDR3aa: ASSVGAEQY

j_gene: TRBJ2-5
len: 11
abundance: -
v_gene: TRBV30
CDR3aa: AWSSLRRETQY

j_gene: TRBJ2-1
len: 13
abundance: -
v_gene: TRBV2
CDR3aa: ASRRDRASYNEQF

j_gene: TRBJ1-1
len: 11
abundance: -
v_gene: TRBV27
CDR3aa: ATRRGGVTEAF

j_gene: TRBJ2-3
len: 16
abundance: -
v_gene: TRBV20-1
CDR3aa: SARGIGLAGGTTDTQY